The sequence of this TCR beta chain was determined in a study of T-cell reconstitution after alpha-beta-depleted transplantation in children (dated by TCRdb to about 2016). Broadly, across the study: The study quantitatively tracked T-cell immune reconstitution after TCRalphabeta/CD19-depleted allogeneic hematopoietic cell transplantation in children using TCR repertoire profiling.

This clonotype was recorded at least ten times. The target of this receptor is not known. Per-nucleotide qualities are absent, and no much larger clonotype sits a single base away. The library was prepared using PCR. The run used an Illumina HiSeq 2500. Molecular barcoding was employed in the preparation of TCR libraries, with unique molecular identifiers being used to normalize TCRbeta repertoire quantification. TCRdb ran its own pipeline on the public reads, namely fastp trimming at Q25 and MiXCR clone calling, and kept in-frame beta chains. All rows with the same CDR3 protein become a single entry with the most common DNA and genes. The sample contains some 6,000 distinct CDR3 sequences, around 15% of them found a single time. In total, the top ten clones hold nearly 6% of the sample. Based on the germline V gene, the CDR1 and CDR2 sequences are SGHAT and FQNNGV. The CDR3, cysteine through phenylalanine, is 13 amino acids long. Solely the CDR3 DNA is kept, with 39 bases framed from the first base. V and J lose 9 bases and 3 bases, and a span of 11 bases separates them.

Here is what the overall study found, with its caveats: The frequencies of hyperexpanded clones fell over the following months, and after one year, T-cell counts and TCRbeta diversity were mostly attributed to newly produced T cells. The high TCRbeta diversity at day 60 in some patients was ascribed to recipient T cells and intrathymic progenitors that had survived conditioning. About two months after transplant, the apparently early recovery of alphabetaT-cell counts reportedly depended on just several hundred clones that had expanded rapidly and came from non-depleted graft cells.

This specimen's treatment or condition label, interpreted: allogeneic hematopoietic cell transplantation with graft depleted of TCRalphabeta T cells and CD19 B cells. Transplant recipients were children who received TCRalphabeta/CD19-depleted allogeneic hematopoietic cell grafts. In this chain, TRBV11-2 is recombined with TRBJ2-2; a weak D assignment points to TRBD1 (5 bases agree). This TCR was sampled from a boy aged 10-17 years with acute lymphoblastic leukemia, due to receive a stem cell transplant. The sample here was PBMCs, taken before TCRalphabeta/CD19-depleted stem cell transplant. The nucleotide sequence reads TGTGCCAGTCAGGGTCTGGACACCGGGGAGCTGTTTTTT. Its coded protein is CASQGLDTGELFF.